This T cell receptor beta chain was obtained from a study of regulatory T cells in long-lasting Graves disease (dated by TCRdb to the early 2020s). Background for the entire study: Newly diagnosed Graves' disease patients had taken antithyroid drugs for less than 3 months. Persistent Graves' disease patients were compared with newly diagnosed Graves' disease patients by peripheral blood TCR sequencing and RNA sequencing. The study was registered as a clinical trial and conducted in China. TCR sequencing covered some 13 persistent and 20 or so newly diagnosed Graves' disease patients, 33 samples in total.

The sample's time point label, in plain terms: newly diagnosed GD, antithyroid drugs for less than 3 months. For both TCR sequencing and RNA sequencing, RNA was extracted from PBMCs in TRIzol. Graves' disease was diagnosed according to American Thyroid Association guidelines. Recruitment of patients was carried out at an endocrinology department in Xi'an, China. Each patient gave about 8.1 milliliters of peripheral blood, collected in an EDTA anticoagulant tube. Ficoll Paque Plus density gradient separation was used to isolate PBMCs, and no further T cell sorting was done. RNA quality was checked with an Agilent 2100 Bioanalyzer and agarose gel, and concentration with a NanoDrop 2000. This clonotype was detected only a few times. It lacks a known antigen. Base qualities are not provided; no much larger clone lies one nucleotide away. The full study reports these points: Only the TCR beta chain was sequenced and analyzed. Because the primary lesion, thyroid tissue, could not be accessed, the study looked at peripheral blood alone. Patients with persistent disease shared more public clonotypes (about 2,500) than newly diagnosed patients did (roughly 970). Compared with newly diagnosed patients, persistent Graves' disease patients had lower TCR Shannon entropy and fewer highly expanded clones, which suggests clonal expansion. The authors noted that the small sample size was a limitation that may lower accuracy.

Libraries were prepared through multiplex PCR. TCRdb lists the instrument as Illumina HiSeq 4000. iRepertoire HTBI primers and Arm-PCR amplification of CDR3 regions were used to construct TCR beta libraries. Gel purification was performed on PCR products prior to sequencing. The study's processing was this. A total of fewer than 65 TRBV and some 15 TRBJ segments were identified across samples and were used for gene usage analysis of CDR3 amino acid clonotypes. COPE and FqMerger were used to merge filtered high-quality paired reads into contigs. BLAST was used to align contigs to IMGT TRBV, TRBD and TRBJ reference genes, and CDR3 was defined according to IMGT. Highly expanded clones were defined as clonotypes with a frequency above 0.1%. Shannon entropy served as the measure of repertoire diversity, while the Gini coefficient captured V-J evenness. A clonotype found in more than one individual was treated as public. The raw public reads went through TCRdb reprocessing: fastp at Q25, MiXCR clone calling, in-frame beta chains kept. For every CDR3 protein sequence, its rows merge into one entry that carries the most common genes and DNA. The V and J calls were not made by the authors but by TCRdb's processing. A total of 440,000 or so distinct CDR3 sequences appear in this sample, around 17% of them only once. The biggest ten clones account for roughly 10% of the sample.

This sample also appeared in a second study, on T cells in Graves' hyperthyroidism and ophthalmopathy. As noted in the second study: Stable Graves' hyperthyroidism was defined as no progression to ophthalmopathy during 18 months of follow-up. Hyperthyroidism patients were newly diagnosed, with disease duration under 2 months, and aged 18 to 65 years. Any patient with an uncontrolled infection, another autoimmune disease, pregnancy or lactation was excluded. Diagnoses were based on clinical symptoms, serum thyroxine and TRAb, thyroid ultrasound and orbital computed tomography. The TCR CDR3 was subjected to a first round of RT-PCR using the HTBI primer set and the Qiagen OneStep RT-PCR kit. Most expanded thyroid clonotypes (frequency above 0.001) were also detected in blood, a finding suggesting that blood repertoires may reflect thyroid immune responses. A model built on a 13 V-J signature distinguished ophthalmopathy from stable hyperthyroidism, reaching 87.88% sensitivity and 81.08% specificity in cross-validation and 80%/75% in testing. In validation, the model predicted progression to ophthalmopathy with over 60% sensitivity and roughly 75% specificity, a median of about 6.7 months before onset. TCR V-J signatures able to tell the groups apart were searched for in a discovery cohort of 100 patients, of whom about 40 had Graves' ophthalmopathy and more than 55 had stable Graves' hyperthyroidism. Whether ophthalmopathy could be predicted prospectively was tested in an independent validation cohort made up of approximately 19 hyperthyroidism patients plus 17 patients who later progressed to ophthalmopathy. The approximately 98 discovery patients were randomly divided into training and test sets at a 7:3 ratio. In several Graves' hyperthyroidism patients, the study also compared T-cell repertoires from thyroid tissue with T-cell repertoires from blood. After sampling, hyperthyroidism patients received methimazole starting at 30 mg daily, and ophthalmopathy patients received high-dose intravenous methylprednisolone. A second multiplex PCR round built the libraries, followed by size selection and purification. The libraries were sequenced on an Illumina HiSeq2000 using paired-end 100 bp reads. SOAPnuke was used to process the raw data, removing reads that contained adapters or uncalled bases, had a mean Phred below 15, or lacked an exact match to the constant primer or identifier. COPE v1.2.5 was used to merge the high-quality paired reads, and each unique nucleotide sequence was defined as a clonotype. Clonotypes were aligned to IMGT TRBV, TRBD and TRBJ reference segments using MiTCR v1.1. Analysis was restricted to V-J combinations with a frequency above 0.0001, which covered 99% to 99.2% of repertoires. A TCS score was defined as the ratio between F50 (clonal expansion) and ExV (chaos), using BLOSUM62-based TCRdist between CDR3 peptides within each V-J. Welch's t-statistics and random forest reduced fewer than 550 V-J features to 10 to 15, which were used in a naive Bayes classifier (R e1071). No statistical method was used to set the sample size in advance, and investigators knew the group allocation. The paper reports TCR Vbeta CDR3 sequencing of some 140 peripheral blood samples: 43 ophthalmopathy, roughly 74 hyperthyroidism and about 17 progressor patients.

The TCR was taken from a woman in her 30s with Graves disease. Donor details come from another sample of the same person, matched by shared clones. The sample was peripheral blood mononuclear cells (PBMCs), taken at new diagnosis, from a patient treated with antithyroid drugs.

The CDR3 reads as follows: CAAGSPFYEQYF. The sequence in DNA is TGTGCCGCAGGAAGCCCCTTCTACGAGCAGTACTTC. The receptor chain draws on TRBV25-1 and TRBJ2-7; the D gene lacks a confident call. As encoded in the germline V gene, CDR1 is MGHDK while CDR2 is SYGVNS. Reading from cysteine to phenylalanine, the CDR3 counts 12 amino acids. This entry keeps only the CDR3 DNA: 36 bases, framed from base 1. The junction carries 14 bases between V and J, which are trimmed by 11 bases and 3 bases respectively.